The 14 T cell receptor beta chains below come from one sample, sequenced in a study of T-cell reconstitution after alpha-beta-depleted transplantation in children. Unique molecular identifiers were built into the TCRbeta library. TCRdb re-called the PCR reads through MiXCR, storing one row per CDR3 protein. In the table there are hundreds of thousands of distinct CDR3 sequences, 15% to 20% of which are singletons. Sequenced here: PBMCs from the stem cell graft donor, sampled from the stem cell graft. These receptors all come from a human donor who donated a stem cell graft to a child with acute lymphoblastic leukemia.

CDR3 in amino acids: CATSPASTPGELFF. In DNA form, the CDR3 reads TGTGCCACCAGCCCTGCTAGTACGCCCGGGGAGCTGTTTTTT. V usage is TRBV24-1 and J usage is TRBJ2-2, with D unclear. V was clipped by 7 bases and J by 6 bases, with 14 bases between them. The germline gives CDR1 KGHDR, CDR2 SFDVKD. The CDR3 is 14 residues long.

The sample holds a few counts of this clonotype. The V gene is TRBV5-1, the J gene TRBJ2-1; TRBD2 is a possible D gene (5 bases). Per germline, CDR1 SGHRS and CDR2 YFSETQ. The CDR3 contains 15 residues. V gave up 2 bases and J gave up 2 bases, with 11 bases separating them. Here the CDR3 reads CASSLAEHAYNEQFF. CDR3 bases: TGCGCCAGCAGCTTAGCGGAACACGCCTACAATGAGCAGTTCTTC.

This rearrangement joins TRBV2 to TRBJ2-1; 13 bases line up with TRBD2. CDR3 length: 15 amino acids. V lost 1 base to trimming and J lost 7 bases; unmatched junction nucleotides: 1. Germline V gene sequence: CDR1 SNHLY, CDR2 FYNNEI. CDR3 amino acids: CASSEELAGGNEQFF. CDR3 coding DNA: TGTGCCAGCAGTGAAGAACTAGCGGGAGGGAATGAGCAGTTCTTC.

This chain joins TRBV11-2 and TRBJ1-2, with D maybe TRBD1 (6 bases). Trimming removed 1 base from V and 4 bases from J, with 13 bases in between. The CDR3 length is 15 residues. Looked up from germline, CDR1 is SGHAT and CDR2 is FQNNGV. CDR3: CASSLAPGQFYGYTF. CDR3 nucleotides: TGTGCCAGCAGCTTAGCCCCCGGACAGTTCTATGGCTACACCTTC. The complete variable domain, with remaining parts taken from reference TRBV11-2 and TRBJ1-2, reads EAGVAQSPRYKIIEKRQSVAFWCNPISGHATLYWYQQILGQGPKLLIQFQNNGVVDDSQLPKDRFSAERLKGVDSTLKIQPAKLEDSAVYLCASSLAPGQFYGYTFGSGTRLTVV.

The chain uses TRBV7-2 and TRBJ2-3; 9 nucleotides agree with TRBD2. Germline CDR1 and CDR2: SGHTA and FQGNSA. The CDR3 spans 16 residues. V shed 3 bases, J shed 0 bases, and the junction held 4 bases outside the gene matches. The CDR3 nucleotides are TGTGCCAGCAGCTTGGGGACTAGCCCCAGCACAGATACGCAGTATTTT. It translates to CASSLGTSPSTDTQYF.

V is TRBV20-1 and J is TRBJ1-1; D is unclear. Germline CDR1 and CDR2: DFQATT and SNEGSKA (reference sequence). Deletions cut 6 bases from V and 3 bases from J, with 8 bases between. The CDR3 extends over 11 amino acids. The CDR3 reads CSANEYTEAFF. In DNA, the CDR3 is TGCAGTGCCAACGAGTACACTGAAGCTTTCTTT.

The V gene is TRBV10-3, the J gene TRBJ2-3; D gene uncertain. Between the trimmed V and J ends, which lost 5 bases and 2 bases, there was a span of 5 bases. The CDR3 has 12 residues. Germline CDR1 ENHRY, CDR2 SYGVKD. This chain's CDR3 is CAISPDTDTQYF. The CDR3 DNA sequence: TGTGCCATCAGTCCAGACACAGATACGCAGTATTTT.

This clonotype has just a few counts. This chain links TRBV19 with TRBJ2-1; 8 nucleotides align to TRBD2. The CDR3 is made up of 14 amino acids. Losses at the gene ends were 3 bases for V and 7 bases for J; bases not matched to a gene: 5. The germline CDR1 and CDR2 sequences are LNHDA and SQIVND (reference sequence). CDR3 in DNA: TGTGCCAGTAGTATGGTAGCGGGAAGTAATGAGCAGTTCTTC. Residues: CASSMVAGSNEQFF.

This clonotype was counted between two and nine times. The chain has TRBV11-1 and TRBJ2-2; D may be TRBD2 (6 bases). CDR3 length: 19 amino acids. The V and J ends lost 4 bases and 0 bases respectively, with 21 bases between them. Germline CDR1 SGHAT, CDR2 FQDESV (reference sequence). CDR3 DNA: TGTGCCAGCAGCTCGAGCAACCTAGCGAGAGAAGCGAACACCGGGGAGCTGTTTTTT. This codes for CASSSSNLAREANTGELFF.

The rearrangement links TRBV12-3 or TRBV12-4 to TRBJ2-5, with D possibly TRBD2 on 6 matching bases. This CDR3 is 16 amino acids long. V lost 6 bases and J 2 bases, leaving 19 bases between the germline ends. CDR3 coding DNA: TGTGCCAGCAGCCCCCTGGGTGTTGCGGGACAAGAGACCCAGTACTTC. Its translation: CASSPLGVAGQETQYF.

The CDR3 nucleotides are TGCGCCAGCAGCCCACGGACTAGCGGGAGATTCCAAGAGACCCAGTACTTC. Its translation is CASSPRTSGRFQETQYF. The V gene is TRBV5-1, the J gene TRBJ2-5; 13 nucleotides align to TRBD2. This CDR3 has 17 amino acids. CDR1 is SGHRS, CDR2 YFSETQ, per germline. The junction had 7 bases not matched to a gene; V was cut back by 4 bases and J by 1 base. Supplemented by reference TRBV5-1 and TRBJ2-5, the full variable domain reads KAGVTQTPRYLIKTRGQQVTLSCSPISGHRSVSWYQQTPGQGLQFLFEYFSETQRNKGNFPGRFSGRQFSNSRSEMNVSTLELGDSALYLCASSPRTSGRFQETQYFGPGTRLLVL.

The chain carries TRBV5-1 and TRBJ2-2; possible D gene TRBD1, 5 bases. V lost 0 bases, J lost 7 bases, and 13 bases lay in between. The CDR3 is 15 amino acids. Germline loops: CDR1 SGHRS, CDR2 YFSETQ. The CDR3 region has the DNA TGCGCCAGCAGCTTGGGAACCGCCCAGGGCGGGGAGCTGTTTTTT. As protein: CASSLGTAQGGELFF.

The chain combines TRBV6-5 with TRBJ2-7; TRBD2 might be the D (5 bases). Trimming cost V 0 bases and J 3 bases, with 9 bases left between them. Germline values: CDR1 MNHEY, CDR2 SVGAGI. The CDR3 spans 14 residues. This chain's CDR3 is CASSYSTDFYEQYF. The DNA for the CDR3 is TGTGCCAGCAGTTACTCGACGGACTTCTACGAGCAGTACTTC.

This clonotype has just a few counts. The chain combines TRBV5-8 with TRBJ2-1, with 9 bases matching TRBD2. Germline values: CDR1 SGHTS, CDR2 YDEGEE. With V trimmed by 0 bases and J by 6 bases, 7 bases remained unmatched. CDR3 size: 16 residues. The CDR3 here is CASSLGTSALGNEQFF. CDR3 DNA: TGTGCCAGCAGCTTGGGGACTAGCGCGCTCGGCAATGAGCAGTTCTTC.